The 5 T cell receptor beta chains reported below all come from one sample, sequenced in a study of post-analysis software for immune sequencing data. Findings and caveats of the study: With TRBV5-6, TRBV5-1 and TRBV20-1 included, about 5 TRBV segments were more frequent in patients than in controls.

Their specific antigens are unknown. Included in the TCR beta cDNA libraries were unique molecular identifiers. TCRdb reanalysed the PCR reads using MiXCR and keeps one entry per CDR3 protein. In the table there are around 770,000 distinct CDR3 sequences, about 43% of which are singletons. The sequencing sample was made of blood. These TCRs come from a girl aged 10-17 years with multiple sclerosis.

The chain carries TRBV11-1 and TRBJ2-7; D is perhaps TRBD1 (6 bases). The CDR3 runs 15 residues. Germline CDR1 reads SGHAT; CDR2 reads FQDESV (reference sequence). Trimming stripped 0 bases from V and 3 bases from J, with 12 bases between. The CDR3 here is CASSLAPGQDYEQYF. Here the CDR3 DNA reads TGTGCCAGCAGCTTAGCCCCGGGACAAGACTACGAGCAGTACTTC.

The rearrangement links TRBV12-3 or TRBV12-4 to TRBJ2-5; TRBD1 or TRBD2 may be the D gene (6 bases each). Trimming pared 8 bases from V and 2 bases from J, leaving 12 bases between. The CDR3 contains 13 residues. The CDR3 protein is CASCLGGQETQYF. The CDR3 DNA follows: TGTGCCAGCTGCTTAGGGGGGCAAGAGACCCAGTACTTC.

The rearrangement joins TRBV6-5 to TRBJ2-1; D is perhaps TRBD2 (5 bases). V lost 6 bases, J lost 3 bases, and 18 bases lay in between. CDR1 is MNHEY and CDR2 is SVGAGI in the germline V gene. The CDR3 is 16 amino acids. The CDR3 is CASSHRTPRIYNEQFF. The CDR3 coding sequence is TGTGCCAGCAGCCATAGGACTCCACGGATCTACAATGAGCAGTTCTTC.

The CDR3 DNA reads as TGTGCCAGCAGCGTCGACGGGAGAACTATGGATGAGCAGTTCTTC. Protein sequence: CASSVDGRTMDEQFF. The J gene is TRBJ2-1, the V gene TRBV9, with D possibly TRBD2 on 6 matching bases. Germline V gene sequence: CDR1 SGDLS, CDR2 YYNGEE. The V end was cut by 2 bases, the J end by 8 bases, with 17 bases between. The CDR3 loop spans 15 amino acids. Full variable domain (rest looked up from reference TRBV9 and TRBJ2-1): DSGVTQTPKHLITATGQRVTLRCSPRSGDLSVYWYQQSLDQGLQFLIQYYNGEERAKGNILERFSAQQFPDLHSELNLSSLELGDSALYFCASSVDGRTMDEQFFGPGTRLTVL.

This chain uses TRBV12-3 or TRBV12-4 with TRBJ2-5; D is possibly TRBD1 (6 bases). Deletions cut 3 bases from V and 5 bases from J, with 10 bases between. The CDR3 is 13 residues long. The CDR3 spells CASSFGDMETQYF. The DNA of the CDR3 is TGTGCCAGCAGTTTCGGGGACATGGAGACCCAGTACTTC.